These 18 T cell receptor beta chains share one sample of origin, sequenced in a study of T cell changes during pregnancy in multiple sclerosis. Data came from immunoSEQ multiplex PCR; TCRdb stores just in-frame clones and leaves some out. The repertoire holds tens of thousands of clones, more than 75% seen once, with around 0.7% in the top ten. The sequencing used CD4+ T cells from peripheral blood mononuclear cells, collected in the second trimester of pregnancy. All receptors come from a female donor in good health, enrolled as a control in a pregnancy study.

V usage is TRBV6-5 and J usage is TRBJ2-1, with 10 bases fitting TRBD2. Trimming removed 5 bases from V and 7 bases from J; junction bases left unmatched: 8. Germline CDR1 MNHEY, CDR2 SVGAGI. The CDR3 runs 15 residues. Here the CDR3 DNA reads TGTGCCAGCAGTACCCCTAGCGGGGGTAGGAATGAGCAGTTCTTC. It yields the protein CASSTPSGGRNEQFF.

The V call is TRBV2, the J call TRBJ1-1; D gene unclear. CDR3 length: 13 amino acids. Trimming took 7 bases from V and 8 from J, leaving 17 bases between them. Germline V gives CDR1 SNHLY, CDR2 FYNNEI. The CDR3 sequence: CASTSEPSGEAFF. The CDR3 region has the DNA TGTGCCAGCACCAGTGAGCCGTCGGGAGAAGCTTTCTTT.

This clone occurred once. This sequence joins TRBV5-4 and TRBJ2-1; tentative D call: TRBD1 (6 bases). This CDR3 region has 14 residues. V was shortened by 4 bases and J by 0 bases, with 8 bases between the two germline ends. CDR1 and CDR2 (germline): SGHNT, YYREEE (reference sequence). CDR3 loop: CASSRTASYNEQFF. DNA of the CDR3: TGTGCCAGCAGCCGGACAGCCTCCTACAATGAGCAGTTCTTC.

CDR3 amino acids: CAWSVHRGQGASGANVLTF. DNA of the CDR3: TGTGCCTGGAGTGTACACAGGGGACAGGGGGCCTCTGGGGCCAACGTCCTGACTTTC. The chain has TRBV30 and TRBJ2-6, with 12 bases matching TRBD1. The CDR3 sequence is 19 residues long. From germline, CDR1 is GTSNPN and CDR2 SVGIG (reference sequence). With 0 bases clipped from V and 0 bases from J, the junction kept 6 bases outside the gene matches.

The rearrangement links TRBV7-2 to TRBJ2-2; 10 positions match TRBD2. V gave up 5 bases and J gave up 7 bases; unmatched junction bases: 4. The V gene's germline CDR1 is SGHTA and CDR2 FQGNSA. The CDR3 extends over 14 amino acids. The chain's CDR3 is CASSQRGGLGELFF. The CDR3 bases are TGTGCCAGCAGCCAGCGGGGGGGCCTCGGGGAGCTGTTTTTT.

The rearrangement uses TRBV7-3 and TRBJ1-1; the match to TRBD1 covers 9 bases. V shed 5 bases and J 1 base; nucleotides not matched to a gene: 2. The germline CDR1 and CDR2 sequences are SGHTA and FQGTGA. This CDR3 region has 14 residues. DNA of the CDR3: TGTGCCAGCAGCCAGGGACAGGGGAACACTGAAGCTTTCTTT. Protein sequence: CASSQGQGNTEAFF.

The chain links TRBV11-2 to TRBJ2-1; TRBD1 matches at 8 bases. Germline loops: CDR1 SGHAT, CDR2 FQNNGV. The CDR3 spans 15 residues. With V trimmed by 4 bases and J by 1 base, 3 bases remained unmatched. The CDR3 region has the DNA TGTGCCAGCAGCTCGAGACAGGGGTCCTACAATGAGCAGTTCTTC. It encodes CASSSRQGSYNEQFF.

This clone has just one count. The chain couples TRBV5-4 to TRBJ2-5, with 9 bases that match TRBD2. This CDR3 is built from 17 residues. The V gene end was trimmed by 0 bases and the J gene end by 4 bases; junction bases not matched to a gene: 10. The germline V gene encodes CDR1 SGHNT and CDR2 YYREEE (reference sequence). The CDR3 sequence: CASSLEVGSGGRETQYF. The DNA for the CDR3 is TGTGCCAGCAGCTTGGAGGTTGGTAGCGGGGGAAGAGAGACCCAGTACTTC.

The chain employs TRBV4-3 and TRBJ1-1; weak D call: TRBD1 (5 bases). CDR3 length equals 15 residues. V dropped 0 bases and J dropped 1 base, with 9 bases sitting between them. Per the germline V gene, CDR1 is LGHNA and CDR2 is YSLEER. CDR3 protein: CASSQDQGGNTEAFF. CDR3 sequence (DNA): TGCGCCAGCAGCCAAGATCAGGGTGGGAACACTGAAGCTTTCTTT.

This clone was seen only once. This chain joins TRBV7-9 and TRBJ1-1; tentative D call: TRBD1 (5 bases). The ends were cut back, 5 bases at V and 5 bases at J, with 18 bases in the middle. Germline lookup yields CDR1 SEHNR and CDR2 FQNEAQ (reference sequence). CDR3 length: 15 amino acids. The CDR3 bases are TGTGCCAGCAGCCTCCGGGACTCCCTAAGGACTGAAGCTTTCTTT. Amino acids: CASSLRDSLRTEAFF.

The V gene is TRBV7-2, the J gene TRBJ1-5; D not certain. In germline, CDR1 is SGHTA, CDR2 FQGNSA. Trimming pared 3 bases from V and 3 bases from J, leaving 12 bases between. The CDR3 length is 15 residues. CDR3 protein: CASSLGGGFNQPQHF. CDR3 coding DNA: TGTGCCAGCAGCTTGGGAGGAGGGTTCAATCAGCCCCAGCATTTT. The variable domain in full, with the rest retrieved from reference TRBV7-2 and TRBJ1-5, is GAGVSQSPSNKVTEKGKDVELRCDPISGHTALYWYRQSLGQGLEFLIYFQGNSAPDKSGLPSDRFSAERTGGSVSTLTIQRTQQEDSAVYLCASSLGGGFNQPQHFGDGTRLSIL.

V is TRBV11-2 and J is TRBJ2-7, with 11 bases fitting TRBD1. CDR3 length: 18 residues. Germline V CDR1 and CDR2: SGHAT, FQNNGV. Germline trimming cut 2 bases from V and 6 bases from J; bases unmatched to any gene: 15. In nucleotides, the CDR3 is TGTGCCAGCAGCTTAAGCGGGACAGGGGGTTCGGGACCTCTCGAGCAGTACTTC. The encoded protein is CASSLSGTGGSGPLEQYF.

The chain has TRBV7-9 and TRBJ1-5, with 9 nucleotides matching TRBD1. Trimming took 5 bases from V and 6 from J; bases not matched to a gene: 5. CDR1 is SEHNR and CDR2 is FQNEAQ in the germline V gene (reference sequence). This CDR3 is built from 14 residues. In DNA form, the CDR3 reads TGTGCCAGCAGCCCACAGGGGGCTAGTCAGCCCCAGCATTTT. It codes for CASSPQGASQPQHF.

V is TRBV5-1 and J is TRBJ2-1; no reliable D call. Germline V CDR1 and CDR2: SGHRS, YFSETQ. V lost 3 bases and J 0 bases, leaving 4 bases between the germline ends. The CDR3 has 13 residues. The CDR3 protein is CASSSNSYNEQFF. CDR3 in DNA: TGCGCCAGCAGCTCAAACTCCTACAATGAGCAGTTCTTC.

J is TRBJ2-6 and V is TRBV7-3; a possible D gene is TRBD1 (6 bases). The germline V gene encodes CDR1 SGHTA and CDR2 FQGTGA. This CDR3 comprises 15 residues. Trimming removed 5 bases at V and 4 bases at J, with 12 bases between. The CDR3 DNA is TGTGCCAGCAGCCCTACAGGGATCGGGGCCAACGTCCTGACTTTC. Its translation: CASSPTGIGANVLTF.

J is TRBJ2-1 and V is TRBV20-1; TRBD2 agrees at 7 bases. CDR3 length: 11 residues. Germline lookup yields CDR1 DFQATT and CDR2 SNEGSKA (reference sequence). The trim removed 5 bases at V and 6 bases at J, leaving 1 base unmatched. The CDR3 region is CSAAGVNEQFF. In DNA form, the CDR3 reads TGCAGTGCTGCGGGAGTCAATGAGCAGTTCTTC.

About this clone: At the DNA level, this CDR3 is encoded by other sequences in the same sample as well. The genes are TRBV9 and TRBJ2-5; 8 nucleotides agree with TRBD2. Germline CDR1 reads SGDLS; CDR2 reads YYNGEE. CDR3 length: 15 amino acids. V shed 0 bases and J 4 bases; nucleotides not matched to a gene: 5. The CDR3 coding sequence is TGTGCCAGCAGCGTAGCGGGGGGGCTTGGAGAGACCCAGTACTTC. Protein product: CASSVAGGLGETQYF.

The CDR3 spells CASSRDSGVNEQFF. In nucleotides, the CDR3 is TGTGCCAGCAGTCGGGACAGCGGTGTCAATGAGCAGTTCTTC. V is TRBV7-3 and J is TRBJ2-1, with 7 bases fitting TRBD1. This CDR3 comprises 14 residues. Germline CDR1 SGHTA, CDR2 FQGTGA. The junction had 8 bases not matched to a gene; V was cut back by 6 bases and J by 6 bases.